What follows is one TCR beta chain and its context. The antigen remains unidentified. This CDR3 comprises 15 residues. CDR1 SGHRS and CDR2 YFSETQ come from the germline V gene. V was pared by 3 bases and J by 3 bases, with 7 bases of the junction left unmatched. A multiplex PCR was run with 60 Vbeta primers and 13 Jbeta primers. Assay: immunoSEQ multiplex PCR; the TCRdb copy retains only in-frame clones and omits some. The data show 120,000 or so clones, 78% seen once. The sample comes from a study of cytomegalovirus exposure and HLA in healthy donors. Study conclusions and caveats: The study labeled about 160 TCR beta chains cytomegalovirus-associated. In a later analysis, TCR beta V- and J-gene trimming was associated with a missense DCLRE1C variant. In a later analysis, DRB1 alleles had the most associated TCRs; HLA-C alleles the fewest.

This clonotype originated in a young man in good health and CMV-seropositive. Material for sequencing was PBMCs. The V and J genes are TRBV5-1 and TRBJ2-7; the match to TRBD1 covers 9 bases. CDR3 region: CASSSGTGIGYEQYF. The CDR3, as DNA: TGCGCCAGCAGCTCGGGGACAGGGATAGGCTACGAGCAGTACTTC.